In its sample, the clone carrying this T cell receptor (beta chain) was seen many times. The V end was cut by 4 bases, the J end by 1 base, with 7 bases between. CDR1 is MNHEY and CDR2 is SVGEGT in the germline V gene. CDR3 length equals 14 residues. The data stem from a study of human T cells and chemical hapten exposure. Time point in this sample: patch test 1, 2 weeks after DPC sensitization. Treatment denoted: therapeutic diphenylcyclopropenone sensitization with weekly scalp DPC. TCRdb itself ran the RACE reads through MiXCR, one entry per CDR3 protein. The table has fewer than 95,000 distinct CDR3 sequences, about 10% seen once.

The TCR comes from a man aged 40-49 years with alopecia areata. Some clones in this sample may be carry-over from other donors' samples. The sample was whole blood, taken in connection with sensitization to the hapten diphenylcyclopropenone (DPC). The chain recombines TRBV6-2 or TRBV6-3 with TRBJ2-2; no definite D call. CDR3 bases: TGTGCCAGCAGTTTGAGCAAGAACACCGGGGAGCTGTTTTTT. Residues: CASSLSKNTGELFF.